One sample yielded the 23 T cell receptor beta chains listed below, sequenced in a study of monozygotic twins with inflammatory bowel disease. Reprocessing the 5' RACE reads, TCRdb reports a single entry for every CDR3 protein and omits DNA. Its listing shows approximately 400,000 distinct CDR3 sequences. Source material: blood. The source of these receptors is a human donor with ulcerative colitis or Crohn's disease, or a healthy co-twin of an affected twin (not recorded which).

This chain links TRBV6-5 with TRBJ1-4; TCRdb proposes TRBD1, but this gene call is untestable without DNA. Germline V gene lookup returns CDR1 MNHEY and CDR2 SVGAGI. The CDR3 extends over 14 amino acids. The CDR3 loop is CASSYLAGGGKLFF.

V and J are TRBV5-1 and TRBJ1-1; TCRdb returns TRBD1, unconfirmable since there is no DNA. This CDR3 is built from 15 residues. Germline CDR1 SGHRS, CDR2 YFSETQ. The CDR3 loop reads CASSPYGDRGTEAFF. The full variable domain, in which reference TRBV5-1 and TRBJ1-1 provide the parts outside the CDR3, is KAGVTQTPRYLIKTRGQQVTLSCSPISGHRSVSWYQQTPGQGLQFLFEYFSETQRNKGNFPGRFSGRQFSNSRSEMNVSTLELGDSALYLCASSPYGDRGTEAFFGQGTRLTVV.

The chain couples TRBV13 to TRBJ2-2; absent DNA, TCRdb's TRBD2 call cannot be checked. Germline assignment: CDR1 PRHDT and CDR2 FYEKMQ (reference sequence). The CDR3 covers 19 residues. This CDR3 reads CASSTRPGTSGGFTGELFF.

This clonotype registers medium-sized by frequency. This chain connects TRBV7-9 to TRBJ2-7. Per the germline V gene, CDR1 is SEHNR and CDR2 is FQNEAQ (reference sequence). The CDR3 has 13 residues. The CDR3 protein is CASSPRGRYEQYF.

This CDR3 reads CASSLREGAVEKLFF. The chain links TRBV5-1 to TRBJ1-4; the TRBD1 assignment by TCRdb is unverifiable without DNA. The CDR3 sequence is 15 residues long. CDR1 and CDR2 (germline): SGHRS, YFSETQ.

This chain connects TRBV5-4 to TRBJ1-2; TCRdb lists TRBD1, though no DNA is available to test this call. CDR3 length equals 14 residues. CDR1 is SGHNT, CDR2 YYREEE, per germline (reference sequence). CDR3 loop: CASSPRGRNYGYTF.

This sequence joins TRBV29-1 and TRBJ1-2. Germline V gene data show CDR1 as SQVTM and CDR2 as ANQGSEA. This CDR3 contains 14 residues. CDR3 sequence: CSVDTSSSSYGYTF.

The genes are TRBV6-5 and TRBJ1-6; TCRdb designates TRBD1, a call that cannot be tested without DNA. There are 19 residues in the CDR3. Looked up from germline, CDR1 is MNHEY and CDR2 is SVGAGI. This CDR3 is CASSYSGQGTGSYNSPLHF.

CDR3 region: CASSIQGADTQYF. V usage is TRBV19 and J usage is TRBJ2-3; TCRdb designates TRBD1, a call that cannot be tested without DNA. CDR3 length equals 13 residues. Germline CDR1 and CDR2: LNHDA and SQIVND (reference sequence). The full variable domain, in which reference TRBV19 and TRBJ2-3 provide the parts outside the CDR3, is DGGITQSPKYLFRKEGQNVTLSCEQNLNHDAMYWYRQDPGQGLRLIYYSQIVNDFQKGDIAEGYSVSREKKESFPLTVTSAQKNPTAFYLCASSIQGADTQYFGPGTRLTVL.

The chain has TRBV27 and TRBJ2-7. The CDR3 extends over 13 amino acids. Germline CDR1 and CDR2: MNHEY and SMNVEV (reference sequence). The CDR3 is CASSLAGPYEQYF.

The chain combines TRBV30 with TRBJ1-6; there is no DNA to check the TCRdb D call of TRBD1. The germline CDR1 and CDR2 sequences are GTSNPN and SVGIG (reference sequence). The length of the CDR3 is 15 residues. Here the CDR3 reads CAWSFRQGGDSPLHF. The full variable domain, its missing parts supplied by reference TRBV30 and TRBJ1-6, is SQTIHQWPATLVQPVGSPLSLECTVEGTSNPNLYWYRQAAGRGLQLLFYSVGIGQISSEVPQNLSASRPQDRQFILSSKKLLLSDSGFYLCAWSFRQGGDSPLHFGNGTRLTVT.

CDR3 in amino acids: CASSVVAAGEVHEQYF. This sequence joins TRBV9 and TRBJ2-7; the TCRdb call, TRBD2, lacks DNA for checking. CDR1 is SGDLS, CDR2 YYNGEE, per germline. This CDR3 spans 16 amino acids.

This chain connects TRBV9 to TRBJ2-5; TCRdb returns TRBD2, unconfirmable since there is no DNA. CDR1 and CDR2 (germline): SGDLS, YYNGEE. This CDR3 is built from 15 residues. CDR3 region: CASSVASGRQETQYF.

This chain links TRBV5-4 with TRBJ2-3; TCRdb reports TRBD1, a call that lacks DNA to check it against. The CDR3 is 14 amino acids. Germline CDR1 reads SGHNT; CDR2 reads YYREEE (reference sequence). The CDR3 reads CASSLKGGPDTQYF.

The V and J genes are TRBV12-3 or TRBV12-4 and TRBJ2-3; there is no DNA to check the TCRdb D call of TRBD1. The CDR3 covers 13 residues. This chain's CDR3 is CASWDGRTDTQYF.

This chain uses TRBV15 with TRBJ2-1. Looked up from germline, CDR1 is LNHNV and CDR2 is YYDKDF (reference sequence). There are 13 residues in the CDR3. The CDR3 spells CATSRSGFDEQFF. Looking up the rest from reference TRBV15 and TRBJ2-1 gives the full variable domain: DAMVIQNPRYQVTQFGKPVTLSCSQTLNHNVMYWYQQKSSQAPKLLFHYYDKDFNNEADTPDNFQSRRPNTSFCFLDIRSPGLGDTAMYLCATSRSGFDEQFFGPGTRLTVL.

This rearrangement joins TRBV7-2 to TRBJ2-5. Germline CDR1 SGHTA, CDR2 FQGNSA. This CDR3 has 14 amino acids. The chain's CDR3 is CASSLAPAQETQYF.

The chain carries TRBV5-1 and TRBJ2-3; the TCRdb D gene call, TRBD2, has no DNA to confirm it. The CDR3 spans 16 residues. Germline-derived CDR1 and CDR2 are SGHRS and YFSETQ. The CDR3 here is CASSLDLAGSTDTQYF.

CDR3 sequence reads: CATSRDFGICLF. The chain carries TRBV15 and TRBJ2-1. Germline V gene data show CDR1 as LNHNV and CDR2 as YYDKDF (reference sequence). The CDR3 is 12 amino acids. Combining the CDR3 with reference TRBV15 and TRBJ2-1 gives the whole variable domain DAMVIQNPRYQVTQFGKPVTLSCSQTLNHNVMYWYQQKSSQAPKLLFHYYDKDFNNEADTPDNFQSRRPNTSFCFLDIRSPGLGDTAMYLCATSRDFGICLFGPGTRLTVL.

V gene TRBV4-3 combines with J gene TRBJ1-3. Per the germline V gene, CDR1 is LGHNA and CDR2 is YSLEER. The CDR3 totals 15 residues. CDR3 amino acids: CASSSQLSSGNTIYF.

The V call is TRBV10-3, the J call TRBJ1-3. The CDR3 is 12 residues long. CDR1 is ENHRY and CDR2 is SYGVKD in the germline V gene. CDR3 sequence: CAIGGTADTIYF.

The chain has TRBV20-1 and TRBJ1-5; no DNA is available, so the TRBD1 call from TCRdb remains unchecked. The length of the CDR3 is 14 residues. CDR1 is DFQATT and CDR2 is SNEGSKA in the germline V gene (reference sequence). The CDR3 sequence is CSAKKTGINQPQHF.

The V and J genes are TRBV7-2 and TRBJ2-1; TCRdb outputs TRBD1, but without DNA this stays unchecked. Germline V gene sequence: CDR1 SGHTA, CDR2 FQGNSA. CDR3 size: 14 residues. The CDR3 loop reads CASRPGQGNNEQFF.